Below, 15 T cell receptor beta chains from the same sample are listed, as sequenced in a study of blood T cell repertoires in COVID-19. Using immunoSEQ multiplex PCR, the repertoire was profiled, and TCRdb retains in-frame clones only, with some absent. The sample lists around 160,000 clones; roughly 88% were seen once. The material sequenced was peripheral blood. These receptors came from a man aged 18 to 35 with acute or convalescent COVID-19.

The chain has TRBV14 and TRBJ2-3, with a tentative D call TRBD1 (5 bases). The germline gives CDR1 SGHDN, CDR2 FVKESK. The V gene lost 0 bases and the J gene lost 2 bases, with 21 bases spanning the gap. This CDR3 comprises 19 residues. The CDR3 DNA reads as TGTGCCAGCAGCCAAGATCAGGCGTTAGGGGCGGCAGTCACAGATACGCAGTATTTT. Amino acid sequence: CASSQDQALGAAVTDTQYF.

This chain uses TRBV18 with TRBJ1-1; D gene unclear. The CDR3 totals 13 residues. Germline V gene sequence: CDR1 KGHSH, CDR2 LQKENI. The ends were cut back, 6 bases at V and 8 bases at J, with 16 bases in the middle. The CDR3 loop reads CASSPGVVGEAFF. The CDR3 nucleotides read TGTGCCAGCTCTCCCGGGGTAGTTGGAGAAGCTTTCTTT.

The chain has TRBV12-3 or TRBV12-4 and TRBJ1-1; TRBD1 might be the D (6 bases). Between the trimmed V and J ends, which lost 4 bases and 5 bases, there was a span of 11 bases. The CDR3 has 13 residues. The CDR3, as DNA: TGTGCCAGCAGTTCAACAGGGCTAACTGAAGCTTTCTTT. It codes for CASSSTGLTEAFF.

J is TRBJ2-5 and V is TRBV2, with TRBD1 matching over 8 bases. The germline CDR1 and CDR2 sequences are SNHLY and FYNNEI. V trimming: 3 bases; J trimming: 1 base; junction bases outside the gene matches: 7. This CDR3 comprises 16 residues. CDR3 bases: TGTGCCAGCAGTGACGGACAGGGTCTGACCCAAGAGACCCAGTACTTC. It specifies CASSDGQGLTQETQYF.

The rearrangement joins TRBV5-5 to TRBJ1-1, with D tentatively TRBD1 (6 bases). V dropped 4 bases and J dropped 3 bases, with 19 bases sitting between them. The length of the CDR3 is 16 residues. Germline V gives CDR1 SGHKS, CDR2 YYEKEE (reference sequence). As DNA, the CDR3 is TGTGCCAGCAGCCCCTGGGGGGGCAATGGGCACACTGAAGCTTTCTTT. It codes for CASSPWGGNGHTEAFF.

The chain uses TRBV25-1 and TRBJ1-1; 10 bases are shared with TRBD1. The V segment lost 8 bases and the J segment 5 bases; nucleotides outside the gene matches: 8. Looked up from germline, CDR1 is MGHDK and CDR2 is SYGVNS. CDR3 length: 14 residues. The CDR3 loop reads CASDRGPPGTEAFF. CDR3 in DNA: TGTGCCAGCGACAGGGGGCCCCCGGGGACTGAAGCTTTCTTT.

This rearrangement joins TRBV6-2 or TRBV6-3 to TRBJ2-6; TRBD1 matches 8 bases. Germline-derived CDR1 and CDR2 are MNHEY and SVGEGT. Trimming removed 2 bases from V and 1 base from J; junction bases left unmatched: 1. This CDR3 is 16 amino acids long. CDR3 sequence: CASSYRTGSGANVLTF. CDR3 sequence (DNA): TGTGCCAGCAGTTACAGGACAGGGTCTGGGGCCAACGTCCTGACTTTC.

This clone occurred once. V gene TRBV27 combines with J gene TRBJ2-7, with 9 bases that match TRBD1. The CDR3 has 18 amino acids. V lost 5 bases, J lost 7 bases, and 21 bases stayed unmatched. Germline CDR1 is MNHEY and CDR2 is SMNVEV (reference sequence). The CDR3 sequence: CASSPIWVGGDRVKEQYF. The CDR3 bases are TGTGCCAGCAGTCCGATATGGGTGGGGGGGGACAGGGTTAAAGAGCAGTACTTC.

V gene TRBV29-1 combines with J gene TRBJ1-4; unclear D gene. This CDR3 comprises 16 residues. Germline CDR1 reads SQVTM; CDR2 reads ANQGSEA. V was pared by 0 bases and J by 7 bases, with 18 bases between. The CDR3 nucleotides read TGCAGCGTTGAAGATCGAACGGGCTCCGCGGGTGAAAAACTGTTTTTT. Its protein is CSVEDRTGSAGEKLFF.

The chain is built from TRBV5-1 and TRBJ1-6; possibly TRBD1 for D (6 bases). The CDR3 contains 17 residues. CDR1 and CDR2 from the germline V gene are SGHRS and YFSETQ. V was cut by 5 bases and J by 6 bases, with 21 bases left in between. CDR3 protein: CASRAWINTGINSPLHF. In nucleotides, the CDR3 is TGCGCCAGCAGGGCTTGGATAAACACAGGGATTAATTCACCCCTCCACTTT.

This sequence joins TRBV19 and TRBJ1-3, with 7 bases lining up with TRBD1. This CDR3 contains 11 residues. V lost 10 bases to trimming and J lost 8 bases; unmatched junction nucleotides: 5. Germline CDR1 reads LNHDA; CDR2 reads SQIVND (reference sequence). Written as DNA, the CDR3 is TGTGCCACCCGACAGGGAGACACCATATATTTT. This gives the protein CATRQGDTIYF.

The rearrangement joins TRBV5-1 to TRBJ2-7, with D perhaps matching TRBD1 (5 bases). CDR3 size: 15 residues. Germline loops: CDR1 SGHRS, CDR2 YFSETQ. Trimming took off 0 bases at V and 1 base at J, with 11 bases between the two ends. CDR3 DNA sequence: TGCGCCAGCAGCTTGGGACAGCTGGCGTCCTACGAGCAGTACTTC. Translating it yields CASSLGQLASYEQYF.

The chain combines TRBV24-1 with TRBJ2-1; 8 bases agree with TRBD2. Unmatched junction bases numbered 11, after V lost 6 bases and J lost 8 bases. CDR3 length: 15 amino acids. Germline V gene data show CDR1 as KGHDR and CDR2 as SFDVKD. CDR3 sequence: CATSPPGGVRDEQFF. The CDR3 DNA is TGTGCCACCAGTCCTCCGGGAGGGGTGAGGGATGAGCAGTTCTTC.

The V and J genes are TRBV5-5 and TRBJ1-4; 7 bases map to TRBD1. V lost 4 bases to trimming and J lost 0 bases; unmatched junction nucleotides: 9. Germline V gene lookup returns CDR1 SGHKS and CDR2 YYEKEE (reference sequence). The CDR3 runs 17 residues. CDR3 bases: TGTGCCAGCAGCCAGCACAGGGGATCGGCAACTAATGAAAAACTGTTTTTT. Translation: CASSQHRGSATNEKLFF.

This chain links TRBV5-1 with TRBJ1-6; 12 bases align to TRBD1. The J segment lost 9 bases and the V segment lost 0 bases, leaving 4 bases of the junction unmatched. In germline, CDR1 is SGHRS, CDR2 YFSETQ. This CDR3 comprises 16 residues. CDR3 coding DNA: TGCGCCAGCAGCTTGGCCGGGACAGGGGGCGGTTCACCCCTCCACTTT. It specifies CASSLAGTGGGSPLHF.